This TCR beta chain is drawn from a study of blood T cell repertoires in COVID-19. On the study more broadly: Collection of acute and convalescent COVID-19 samples took place in the United States, Italy and Spain. T cells, B-cell-depleted T cells, or PBMCs supplied cDNA or gDNA.

Residents of 24 US areas, aged about 18 to 89 years, made up the participants. This table comes from immunoSEQ multiplex PCR, and its TCRdb copy is limited to in-frame clones, with some not included. The table includes under 300,000 clones, about 85% detected once. Looked up from germline, CDR1 is KGHSH and CDR2 is LQKENI. Unmatched junction bases numbered 5, after V lost 2 bases and J lost 3 bases. This CDR3 is built from 16 residues. This rearrangement joins TRBV18 to TRBJ2-1; TRBD1 matches at 9 bases. Sequencing used PBMCs or T cells enriched from blood (not recorded which). The TCR was taken from a woman between 25 and 40 years old with acute COVID-19. DNA of the CDR3: TGTGCCAGCTCACCATCCGGGACAGGGTTCTACAATGAGCAGTTCTTC. This encodes CASSPSGTGFYNEQFF.